Listed below are T cell receptor beta chains from one sample, sequenced in a study of cytomegalovirus exposure and HLA in healthy donors. The protocol was immunoSEQ multiplex PCR, while the TCRdb copy is restricted to in-frame clones and leaves out a portion. The sample has some 120,000 clones; 78% are singletons. The sequencing input was PBMCs. All receptors derive from a woman aged 40 to 50 in good health and CMV-seronegative. CDR3s include the opening cysteine and the closing phenylalanine or tryptophan. D genes are given only for firm matches. The size of a clone is reported for some rows only, either as once, few or many, or as a class for expanded clones.

d_call: TRBD1; clone_size: few; v_call: TRBV7-6; j_call: TRBJ2-7; cdr3_aa: CASSSSQTGREQYF; cdr3_nt: TGTGCCAGCAGCTCAAGCCAGACAGGGCGAGAGCAGTACTTC
d_call: TRBD1; clone_size: .; v_call: TRBV2; j_call: TRBJ1-6; cdr3_aa: CASSERQGSSPLHF; cdr3_nt: TGTGCCAGCAGTGAAAGACAGGGGAGTTCACCCCTCCACTTT
d_call: .; clone_size: few; v_call: TRBV7-9; j_call: TRBJ2-7; cdr3_aa: CASSFNEQYF; cdr3_nt: TGTGCCAGCAGCTTCAACGAGCAGTACTTC
d_call: TRBD1; clone_size: .; v_call: TRBV5-1; j_call: TRBJ2-3; cdr3_aa: CASSKDRGLTDTQYF; cdr3_nt: TGCGCCAGCAGCAAAGACAGGGGGCTTACAGATACGCAGTATTTT
d_call: TRBD2; clone_size: .; v_call: TRBV5-1; j_call: TRBJ2-3; cdr3_aa: CASSPRPGGSTDTQYF; cdr3_nt: TGCGCCAGCAGCCCGCGGCCGGGAGGAAGCACAGATACGCAGTATTTT
d_call: TRBD1; clone_size: once; v_call: TRBV28; j_call: TRBJ1-2; cdr3_aa: CASSPGGHVGYTF; cdr3_nt: TGTGCCAGCAGCCCAGGGGGGCATGTGGGCTACACCTTC
d_call: .; clone_size: .; v_call: TRBV7-9; j_call: TRBJ2-4; cdr3_aa: CASSPGNIQYF; cdr3_nt: TGTGCCAGCAGCCCAGGGAACATTCAGTACTTC
d_call: TRBD1; clone_size: .; v_call: TRBV25-1; j_call: TRBJ1-2; cdr3_aa: CASSRGLSYGYTF; cdr3_nt: TGTGCCAGCAGCAGGGGGCTGAGCTATGGCTACACCTTC
d_call: TRBD1; clone_size: .; v_call: TRBV2; j_call: TRBJ1-4; cdr3_aa: CASITGTGGIRNEKLFF; cdr3_nt: TGTGCCAGCATCACCGGGACAGGGGGCATCCGTAATGAAAAACTGTTTTTT
d_call: .; clone_size: .; v_call: TRBV5-1; j_call: TRBJ2-5; cdr3_aa: CASSLGLLRETQYF; cdr3_nt: TGCGCCAGCAGCCTGGGACTCCTCCGGGAGACCCAGTACTTC
d_call: .; clone_size: .; v_call: TRBV9; j_call: TRBJ1-2; cdr3_aa: CASSVSGDYGYTF; cdr3_nt: TGTGCCAGCAGCGTAAGCGGGGACTATGGCTACACCTTC
d_call: TRBD2; clone_size: .; v_call: TRBV28; j_call: TRBJ2-1; cdr3_aa: CASSLGLAEDNEQFF; cdr3_nt: TGTGCCAGCAGCCTGGGACTAGCGGAAGACAATGAGCAGTTCTTC
d_call: .; clone_size: few; v_call: TRBV2; j_call: TRBJ2-7; cdr3_aa: CASSEKVWTGEQYF; cdr3_nt: TGTGCCAGCAGTGAAAAGGTATGGACGGGAGAGCAGTACTTC
d_call: TRBD1; clone_size: .; v_call: TRBV18; j_call: TRBJ2-1; cdr3_aa: CASSPVGTDYNEQFF; cdr3_nt: TGTGCCAGCTCACCGGTTGGGACAGATTACAATGAGCAGTTCTTC
d_call: .; clone_size: .; v_call: TRBV21-1; j_call: TRBJ2-2; cdr3_aa: CASSKGVSGELFF; cdr3_nt: TGTGCCAGCAGCAAAGGAGTTTCTGGGGAGCTGTTTTTT
d_call: TRBD1; clone_size: .; v_call: TRBV28; j_call: TRBJ1-2; cdr3_aa: CASTFSRTGGYGYTF; cdr3_nt: TGTGCCAGCACCTTCTCGAGGACAGGTGGCTATGGCTACACCTTC
d_call: .; clone_size: .; v_call: TRBV25-1; j_call: TRBJ1-1; cdr3_aa: CASSDLFYPENTEAFF; cdr3_nt: TGTGCCAGCAGTGACCTATTTTATCCCGAGAACACTGAAGCTTTCTTT
d_call: .; clone_size: few; v_call: TRBV6-6; j_call: TRBJ1-2; cdr3_aa: CASSYRDKNYGYTF; cdr3_nt: TGTGCCAGCAGTTACCGGGACAAAAACTATGGCTACACCTTC
d_call: TRBD1; clone_size: .; v_call: TRBV5-1; j_call: TRBJ2-7; cdr3_aa: CASSLWGRQGLGEQYF; cdr3_nt: TGCGCCAGCAGCTTGTGGGGGCGACAGGGGTTGGGCGAGCAGTACTTC
d_call: TRBD1; clone_size: once; v_call: TRBV23-1; j_call: TRBJ1-5; cdr3_aa: CASSSPGTGGNYGNQPQHF; cdr3_nt: TGCGCCAGCAGTAGTCCTGGGACAGGGGGAAATTATGGCAATCAGCCCCAGCATTTT
d_call: TRBD2; clone_size: .; v_call: TRBV11-2; j_call: TRBJ2-1; cdr3_aa: CASTRLAGGINEQFF; cdr3_nt: TGTGCCAGCACCAGACTAGCGGGAGGGATCAATGAGCAGTTCTTC
d_call: .; clone_size: few; v_call: TRBV19; j_call: TRBJ1-5; cdr3_aa: CASSMIQGLNQPQHF; cdr3_nt: TGTGCCAGTAGTATGATCCAGGGGCTTAATCAGCCCCAGCATTTT
d_call: TRBD2; clone_size: few; v_call: TRBV2; j_call: TRBJ2-2; cdr3_aa: CASSMAGGSGTGELFF; cdr3_nt: TGTGCCAGCAGTATGGCTGGCGGGAGTGGAACCGGGGAGCTGTTTTTT
d_call: .; clone_size: few; v_call: TRBV7-2; j_call: TRBJ2-5; cdr3_aa: CASSLSPTPRTQYF; cdr3_nt: TGTGCCAGCAGCTTAAGTCCTACTCCGAGGACCCAGTACTTC
d_call: .; clone_size: .; v_call: TRBV7-9; j_call: TRBJ2-1; cdr3_aa: CASSLTQGSNEQFF; cdr3_nt: TGTGCCAGCAGCTTAACCCAGGGCAGCAATGAGCAGTTCTTC
d_call: TRBD2; clone_size: .; v_call: TRBV9; j_call: TRBJ2-5; cdr3_aa: CASSVATSGRGETQYF; cdr3_nt: TGTGCCAGCAGCGTAGCGACTAGCGGGAGGGGAGAGACCCAGTACTTC
d_call: .; clone_size: .; v_call: TRBV19; j_call: TRBJ1-2; cdr3_aa: CASSDRNYGYTF; cdr3_nt: TGTGCCAGTAGTGACAGGAACTATGGCTACACCTTC
d_call: .; clone_size: .; v_call: TRBV29-1; j_call: TRBJ2-1; cdr3_aa: CSVGLIYNEQFF; cdr3_nt: TGCAGCGTTGGTCTTATCTACAATGAGCAGTTCTTC
d_call: TRBD1; clone_size: .; v_call: TRBV19; j_call: TRBJ1-5; cdr3_aa: CASTGTGGNQPQHF; cdr3_nt: TGTGCCAGTACTGGGACAGGGGGCAATCAGCCCCAGCATTTT
d_call: .; clone_size: .; v_call: TRBV29-1; j_call: TRBJ2-4; cdr3_aa: CSAVQGQNIQYF; cdr3_nt: TGCAGCGCCGTGCAGGGGCAAAACATTCAGTACTTC
d_call: .; clone_size: .; v_call: TRBV7-2; j_call: TRBJ2-2; cdr3_aa: CASSLYTGELFF; cdr3_nt: TGTGCCAGCAGCCTATACACCGGGGAGCTGTTTTTT
d_call: .; clone_size: .; v_call: TRBV27; j_call: TRBJ1-2; cdr3_aa: CASSLSPGVDYGYTF; cdr3_nt: TGTGCCAGCAGTTTATCCCCAGGGGTAGACTATGGCTACACCTTC
d_call: TRBD1; clone_size: .; v_call: TRBV5-1; j_call: TRBJ1-1; cdr3_aa: CASSLGTGGTEAFF; cdr3_nt: TGCGCCAGCAGCCTAGGGACAGGGGGCACTGAAGCTTTCTTT
d_call: .; clone_size: .; v_call: TRBV15; j_call: TRBJ1-1; cdr3_aa: CATSRIPSTEAFF; cdr3_nt: TGTGCCACCAGCAGAATCCCGAGCACTGAAGCTTTCTTT
d_call: TRBD1; clone_size: .; v_call: TRBV14; j_call: TRBJ1-6; cdr3_aa: CASSQDHGTVGFRNSPLHF; cdr3_nt: TGTGCCAGCAGCCAAGATCACGGGACAGTGGGGTTTAGGAATTCACCCCTCCACTTT
d_call: TRBD1; clone_size: .; v_call: TRBV14; j_call: TRBJ1-1; cdr3_aa: CASSQGFWRGPGSTEAFF; cdr3_nt: TGTGCCAGCAGCCAGGGTTTCTGGAGGGGGCCAGGGAGCACTGAAGCTTTCTTT
d_call: .; clone_size: .; v_call: TRBV5-1; j_call: TRBJ2-3; cdr3_aa: CASTTGGSTDTQYF; cdr3_nt: TGCGCCAGCACCACTGGGGGGAGCACAGATACGCAGTATTTT
d_call: TRBD2; clone_size: few; v_call: TRBV28; j_call: TRBJ2-1; cdr3_aa: CAVGLAGKRRASNEQFF; cdr3_nt: TGTGCCGTCGGACTAGCGGGTAAACGACGGGCATCCAATGAGCAGTTCTTC